This T cell receptor beta chain derives from a study of T cell responses to AZD1222 COVID-19 vaccine. Overall study findings and caveats: Nearly half of the spike-specific TCRs reportedly recognize variant regions that carry no mutations.

In germline, CDR1 is LNHDA, CDR2 SQIVND (reference sequence). The CDR3 spans 13 residues. V was shortened by 1 base and J by 2 bases, with 6 bases between the two germline ends. Pooling was applied to second doses at about 4 or about 12 weeks. Assay: immunoSEQ multiplex PCR; the TCRdb copy retains only in-frame clones and omits some. The sample gives 60,000 to 85,000 clones, roughly 91% of which show up once; 15% to 20% is in the top ten. Worth noting for this clone: Its antigen remains unknown.

This specimen was peripheral blood, taken 28 days after the second AZD1222 dose. The V gene is TRBV19, the J gene TRBJ2-7; no firm D call. This TCR came from an adult who received the AZD1222 COVID-19 vaccine. The CDR3 loop reads CASSIGTAYEQYF. DNA of the CDR3: TGTGCCAGTAGTATAGGGACGGCCTACGAGCAGTACTTC.